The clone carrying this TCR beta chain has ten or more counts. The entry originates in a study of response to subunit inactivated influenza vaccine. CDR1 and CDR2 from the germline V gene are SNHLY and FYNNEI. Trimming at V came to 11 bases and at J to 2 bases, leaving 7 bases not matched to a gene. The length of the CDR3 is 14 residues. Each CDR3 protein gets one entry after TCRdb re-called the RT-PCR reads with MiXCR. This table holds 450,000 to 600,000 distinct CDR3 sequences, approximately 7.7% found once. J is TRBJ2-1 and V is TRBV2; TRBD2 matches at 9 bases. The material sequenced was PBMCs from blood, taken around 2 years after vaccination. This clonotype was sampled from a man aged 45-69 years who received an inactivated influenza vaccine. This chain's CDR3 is CASALAGAYNEQFF. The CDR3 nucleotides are TGTGCCTCTGCACTAGCGGGTGCCTACAATGAGCAGTTCTTC.